A single sample is the source of the 9 T cell receptor beta chains below, sequenced in a study of blood T cell repertoires in COVID-19. Profiling relied on immunoSEQ multiplex PCR, and the TCRdb table lists in-frame clones only, not all of them. This sample has roughly 250,000 clones, with 65% to 85% found just once. Sequenced material: peripheral blood. Receptors originate from a woman between 35 and 50 years old with active or convalescent COVID-19.

The chain joins TRBV6-1 to TRBJ1-1, with D possibly matching TRBD1 (6 bases). With 0 bases removed from V and 1 base from J, the gap between germline ends came to 21 bases. From germline, CDR1 is MNHNS and CDR2 SASEGT. The CDR3 consists of 19 residues. CDR3 in amino acids: CASSEATRGLRGKNTEAFF. The DNA of the CDR3 is TGTGCCAGCAGTGAAGCGACCAGGGGTCTAAGGGGTAAGAACACTGAAGCTTTCTTT.

CDR3 bases: TGTGCCAGCAGCGACGACAGAAACTCTGGAAACACCATATATTTT. Protein product: CASSDDRNSGNTIYF. The J gene is TRBJ1-3, the V gene TRBV9, with a tentative D call TRBD1 (5 bases). Germline V gene lookup returns CDR1 SGDLS and CDR2 YYNGEE. The germline V and J ends were trimmed by 3 bases and 0 bases, with 10 bases remaining between them. The CDR3 consists of 15 residues. Together with reference TRBV9 and TRBJ1-3, the CDR3 gives the full variable domain: DSGVTQTPKHLITATGQRVTLRCSPRSGDLSVYWYQQSLDQGLQFLIQYYNGEERAKGNILERFSAQQFPDLHSELNLSSLELGDSALYFCASSDDRNSGNTIYFGEGSWLTVV.

The chain employs TRBV6-5 and TRBJ2-3; 9 nucleotides align to TRBD2. The CDR3 runs 14 residues. Germline-derived CDR1 and CDR2 are MNHEY and SVGAGI. J was trimmed by 2 bases and V by 6 bases; bases with no gene match: 3. The CDR3 is CASRPGLATDTQYF. CDR3 nucleotide sequence: TGTGCCAGCAGGCCGGGACTAGCCACAGATACGCAGTATTTT.

The rearrangement uses TRBV12-5 and TRBJ2-7; 9 nucleotides align to TRBD2. This CDR3 is 14 amino acids long. Germline loops: CDR1 LGHNT, CDR2 FRNRAP. After removal of 2 bases from V and 7 bases from J, the junction contained 6 bases not matched to a gene. In DNA, the CDR3 is TGTGCTAGTGGTTTGCGTAGCGGGGGAGGGGAGCAGTACGTC. This sequence encodes CASGLRSGGGEQYV.

A remark on this clone: A junction end diverges from the germline sequence, so it may reflect a read error. The chain has TRBV20-1 and TRBJ1-1; D perhaps matches TRBD1 (6 bases). CDR1 DFQATT and CDR2 SNEGSKA come from the germline V gene (reference sequence). CDR3 length: 10 residues. CDR3 residues: CSASFVEQGF. In DNA, the CDR3 is TGCAGTGCTAGTTTTGTTGAACAGGGTTTT.

This sequence joins TRBV6-5 and TRBJ2-7, with TRBD1 identical over 10 bases. Germline-derived CDR1 and CDR2 are MNHEY and SVGAGI. V trimming: 6 bases; J trimming: 2 bases; junction bases outside the gene matches: 4. The CDR3 is 14 residues long. Here the CDR3 DNA reads TGTGCCAGCAGCTTAGACAGGGGGCCCTACGAGCAGTACGTC. It is translated as CASSLDRGPYEQYV.

The chain is built from TRBV30 and TRBJ2-3; 9 bases are shared with TRBD2. Germline loops: CDR1 GTSNPN, CDR2 SVGIG (reference sequence). The CDR3 totals 13 residues. Unmatched junction bases numbered 3, after V lost 4 bases and J lost 4 bases. CDR3 coding DNA: TGTGCCTGGACTAGCGGGGTTGCAGATACGCAGTATTTT. This encodes CAWTSGVADTQYF.

The V gene is TRBV9, the J gene TRBJ1-1, with 8 positions matching TRBD1. Germline CDR1 and CDR2: SGDLS and YYNGEE. V was clipped by 3 bases and J by 4 bases; unmatched bases: 2. The CDR3 sequence is 13 residues long. The CDR3 is CASSGTGSTEAFF. The CDR3 DNA reads TGTGCCAGCAGCGGGACAGGGTCCACTGAAGCTTTCTTT.

The chain has TRBV19 and TRBJ1-5; unclear D gene. The CDR3 length is 14 residues. Trimming cost V 1 base and J 0 bases, with 4 bases left between them. Germline lookup yields CDR1 LNHDA and CDR2 SQIVND (reference sequence). This chain's CDR3 is CASSIATSNQPQHF. DNA of the CDR3: TGTGCCAGTAGTATAGCTACTAGCAATCAGCCCCAGCATTTT.